This note documents a single T cell receptor (beta chain) sequence. The antigen is not known. Time point: week 5, during vaccination. What each vaccine dose contained was 300 ug of mutant IDH1 20-mer peptide, accompanied by topical imiquimod. Patients carried new grade 3 or 4 IDH1-mutant astrocytomas lacking nuclear ATRX. The data stem from a study of a mutant IDH1 vaccine in newly diagnosed glioma. Study-level information: Onset of vaccination occurred 4-6 weeks following radiotherapy alone, or with temozolomide cycles. Treatment recipients were approximately 60% male and about 40% female, and their mean age was about 40 years. Broader study findings: The study observed vaccine-induced immune responses in roughly 95% of patients.

Only in-frame clones appear in the TCRdb table, and some are missing; sequencing was by immunoSEQ multiplex PCR. The sample records some 33,000 clones, around 58% being singletons. This receptor was identified in a woman between 18 and 29 years old with glioma. The sample in question was PBMCs, obtained from a glioma patient whose treatment included an IDH1 peptide vaccine.

DNA for the CDR3: TGCAGCGCCGTGACAGTGAACACTGAAGCTTTCTTT. Translating gives CSAVTVNTEAFF. The gene calls are TRBV29-1 and TRBJ1-1, with D possibly TRBD1 on 5 matching bases. The CDR3 is 12 residues long. CDR1 SQVTM and CDR2 ANQGSEA come from the germline V gene. V was shortened by 7 bases and J by 0 bases, with 9 bases between the two germline ends.